The 28 T cell receptor beta chains below were found in one sample sequenced in a study of control samples from healthy donors and cancer patients. Generated by immunoSEQ multiplex PCR, the TCRdb table keeps only in-frame clones and is missing some. The data contain some 49,000 clones, approximately 90% of them singletons. What was sequenced was PBMCs. The receptors here all came from a man between 25 and 39 years old with colorectal cancer.

The chain carries TRBV6-5 and TRBJ1-2, with D perhaps matching TRBD1 (5 bases). The CDR3 has 12 residues. In germline, CDR1 is MNHEY, CDR2 SVGAGI. Trimming stripped 6 bases from V and 7 bases from J, with 12 bases between. CDR3 nucleotide sequence: TGTGCCAGCAGAGACATTCAGGGTGGCTACACCTTC. It specifies CASRDIQGGYTF.

The chain combines TRBV11-2 with TRBJ2-7; D not certain. Germline values: CDR1 SGHAT, CDR2 FQNNGV. This CDR3 region has 14 residues. This CDR3 reads CASSLISFQSPLFV. The CDR3 region has the DNA TGTGCCAGCAGCCTCATTAGTTTTCAGTCCCCCCTCTTTGTC.

The rearrangement joins TRBV6-5 to TRBJ1-5, with 9 positions matching TRBD1. Trimming at V came to 2 bases and at J to 1 base, leaving 0 bases not matched to a gene. Per germline, CDR1 MNHEY and CDR2 SVGAGI. This CDR3 has 15 residues. The CDR3 sequence: CASSYGQGSNQPQHF. For the CDR3, the DNA is TGTGCCAGCAGTTACGGACAGGGGAGCAATCAGCCCCAGCATTTT.

The chain carries TRBV2 and TRBJ1-5, with 8 bases aligning to TRBD1. CDR3 size: 14 residues. CDR1 and CDR2 (germline): SNHLY, FYNNEI. The V gene end was trimmed by 8 bases and the J gene end by 7 bases; junction bases not matched to a gene: 10. The CDR3 DNA is TGTGCCAGCGAATATTCAGGGGGCGGGCAGCCCCAGCATTTT. The encoded protein is CASEYSGGGQPQHF.

The chain carries TRBV7-8 and TRBJ2-7; D not resolved. The CDR3 loop spans 17 amino acids. The germline V and J ends were trimmed by 5 bases and 0 bases, with 20 bases remaining between them. The germline gives CDR1 SGHVS, CDR2 FQNEAQ. The DNA of the CDR3 is TGTGCCAGCAGCGCCACGACGTCCGGAGTTATCTCCTACGAGCAGTACTTC. This encodes CASSATTSGVISYEQYF.

The chain links TRBV5-6 to TRBJ1-2; weak D call: TRBD1 (6 bases). V lost 1 base to trimming and J lost 3 bases, with 10 bases between them. CDR3 length equals 14 residues. The germline gives CDR1 SGHDT, CDR2 YYEEEE. CDR3 amino acids: CASSLRGGDYGYTF. The CDR3 DNA reads TGTGCCAGCAGCTTGAGGGGGGGGGACTATGGCTACACCTTC.

This clone was recorded once. The chain is built from TRBV7-2 and TRBJ1-5, with unresolved D. This CDR3 contains 13 residues. Per germline, CDR1 SGHTA and CDR2 FQGNSA. The V end was cut by 1 base, the J end by 3 bases, with 4 bases between. This CDR3 is CASSLENNQPQHF. The CDR3 nucleotides are TGTGCCAGCAGCTTAGAAAACAATCAGCCCCAGCATTTT.

This chain links TRBV7-2 with TRBJ1-2; the match to TRBD1 covers 8 bases. Losses at the gene ends were 2 bases for V and 8 bases for J; bases not matched to a gene: 10. Germline loops: CDR1 SGHTA, CDR2 FQGNSA. The CDR3 sequence is 15 residues long. Here the CDR3 reads CASSLWGQASEGYTF. DNA of the CDR3: TGTGCCAGCAGCTTATGGGGACAGGCCTCGGAGGGCTACACCTTC. Variable domain in full (rest from reference TRBV7-2 and TRBJ1-2): GAGVSQSPSNKVTEKGKDVELRCDPISGHTALYWYRQSLGQGLEFLIYFQGNSAPDKSGLPSDRFSAERTGGSVSTLTIQRTQQEDSAVYLCASSLWGQASEGYTFGSGTRLTVV.

The chain joins TRBV9 to TRBJ2-5; D call uncertain. The CDR3 sequence is 15 residues long. Germline V gene lookup returns CDR1 SGDLS and CDR2 YYNGEE. V dropped 1 base and J dropped 0 bases, with 10 bases sitting between them. CDR3 residues: CASSVPTGDQETQYF. CDR3 nucleotide sequence: TGTGCCAGCAGCGTACCCACGGGCGACCAAGAGACCCAGTACTTC.

The CDR3 coding sequence is TGCGCCAGCAGCTCCCTCCCGCAGGGGGTATCTAACTATGGCTACACCTTC. It yields the protein CASSSLPQGVSNYGYTF. This chain uses TRBV5-1 with TRBJ1-2; 7 nucleotides align to TRBD1. The J segment lost 0 bases and the V segment lost 3 bases, leaving 11 bases of the junction unmatched. Per the germline V gene, CDR1 is SGHRS and CDR2 is YFSETQ. This CDR3 comprises 17 residues.

The chain recombines TRBV14 with TRBJ1-4, with 7 nucleotides matching TRBD1. This CDR3 has 16 amino acids. From germline, CDR1 is SGHDN and CDR2 FVKESK. Unmatched junction bases numbered 6, after V lost 5 bases and J lost 0 bases. CDR3 sequence: CASSSEQGTTNEKLFF. CDR3 nucleotides: TGTGCCAGCAGCTCAGAACAGGGGACAACTAATGAAAAACTGTTTTTT.

The V gene is TRBV27, the J gene TRBJ2-7; D possibly corresponds to TRBD1 (6 bases). V shed 5 bases and J shed 2 bases, with 13 bases lying between them. This CDR3 has 14 residues. The germline CDR1 and CDR2 sequences are MNHEY and SMNVEV (reference sequence). Here the CDR3 DNA reads TGTGCCAGCAGTGCTCAGGGGCAACCCTACGAGCAGTACGTC. Residues: CASSAQGQPYEQYV.

The chain employs TRBV27 and TRBJ1-5; unclear D gene. The CDR3 sequence is 12 residues long. Trimming took off 5 bases at V and 3 bases at J, with 5 bases between the two ends. Germline-derived CDR1 and CDR2 are MNHEY and SMNVEV (reference sequence). The CDR3 DNA sequence: TGTGCCAGCAGTACAATCAATCAGCCCCAGCATTTT. This gives the protein CASSTINQPQHF.

The V call is TRBV5-4, the J call TRBJ1-1, with D possibly being TRBD1 (6 bases). V was cut by 3 bases and J by 2 bases, with 11 bases left in between. The V gene's germline CDR1 is SGHNT and CDR2 YYREEE (reference sequence). The CDR3 has 14 amino acids. CDR3 loop: CASSSTGLNTEAFF. The CDR3 DNA sequence: TGTGCCAGCAGCTCCACAGGGCTCAACACTGAAGCTTTCTTT. Full variable domain (outside the CDR3, taken from reference TRBV5-4 and TRBJ1-1): ETGVTQSPTHLIKTRGQQVTLRCSSQSGHNTVSWYQQALGQGPQFIFQYYREEENGRGNFPPRFSGLQFPNYSSELNVNALELDDSALYLCASSSTGLNTEAFFGQGTRLTVV.

This clone showed up just once. The genes are TRBV12-5 and TRBJ1-1, with D possibly matching TRBD1 (5 bases). Trimming took 1 base from V and 4 from J, leaving 16 bases between them. This CDR3 comprises 16 residues. Germline V gene data show CDR1 as LGHNT and CDR2 as FRNRAP. The CDR3 region has the DNA TGTGCTAGTGGTTTGGCGCCGGGACCGCGGGGCACTGAAGCTTTCTTT. It specifies CASGLAPGPRGTEAFF.

This clone was counted only a few times. V gene TRBV9 combines with J gene TRBJ2-5; 10 bases map to TRBD1. V dropped 2 bases and J dropped 7; count of bases not matched to a gene: 5. The CDR3 loop spans 14 amino acids. Germline V CDR1 and CDR2: SGDLS, YYNGEE. The CDR3 sequence is CASSVSGQGVTQYF. CDR3 nucleotide sequence: TGTGCCAGCAGCGTCTCAGGACAGGGGGTGACCCAGTACTTC.

The J gene is TRBJ2-1, the V gene TRBV7-2; TRBD1 matches 9 bases. The V gene end was trimmed by 1 base and the J gene end by 2 bases; junction bases not matched to a gene: 3. This CDR3 spans 16 amino acids. Per the germline V gene, CDR1 is SGHTA and CDR2 is FQGNSA. Here the CDR3 reads CASSLERTGAYNEQFF. The CDR3 coding sequence is TGTGCCAGCAGCTTAGAGAGGACAGGGGCCTACAATGAGCAGTTCTTC. Complete variable domain (other parts from reference TRBV7-2 and TRBJ2-1): GAGVSQSPSNKVTEKGKDVELRCDPISGHTALYWYRQSLGQGLEFLIYFQGNSAPDKSGLPSDRFSAERTGGSVSTLTIQRTQQEDSAVYLCASSLERTGAYNEQFFGPGTRLTVL.

The J gene is TRBJ2-5, the V gene TRBV7-2; tentative D call: TRBD1 (6 bases). From germline, CDR1 is SGHTA and CDR2 FQGNSA. This CDR3 is 13 amino acids long. The ends were cut back, 5 bases at V and 5 bases at J, with 12 bases in the middle. In DNA form, the CDR3 reads TGTGCCAGCAGCGTCAACAGGGCGGAGACCCAGTACTTC. Protein sequence: CASSVNRAETQYF.

Comment on this clone: A junction boundary mismatches the germline segment, possibly from a read error. The chain carries TRBV3-1 (or the pseudogene TRBV3-2) and TRBJ2-2; 14 bases are a match to TRBD2. This CDR3 contains 19 residues. The germline V gene encodes CDR1 LGHDT and CDR2 YNNKEL (reference sequence). The CDR3 nucleotides read TGCGCCAGCAGCCAAGACCGACTAGCGGGGGGGAAGAACACCGGGGAGCTGTTTTTT. This gives the protein CASSQDRLAGGKNTGELFF.

The chain links TRBV12-5 to TRBJ1-1; no firm D call. Germline-derived CDR1 and CDR2 are LGHNT and FRNRAP. There are 13 residues in the CDR3. Trimming cost V 1 base and J 1 base, with 4 bases left between them. CDR3 protein: CASGLEANTEAFF. CDR3 DNA sequence: TGTGCTAGTGGTTTGGAGGCGAACACTGAAGCTTTCTTT.

J is TRBJ1-1 and V is TRBV5-1; D is possibly TRBD1 (5 bases). V was pared by 0 bases and J by 3 bases, with 15 bases between. CDR1 and CDR2 (germline): SGHRS, YFSETQ. The CDR3 has 16 amino acids. The CDR3 here is CASSLGIRQGDTEAFF. DNA for the CDR3: TGCGCCAGCAGCTTGGGGATTAGGCAGGGCGACACTGAAGCTTTCTTT.

The chain couples TRBV7-2 to TRBJ2-5; 8 bases are shared with TRBD2. CDR3 length equals 15 residues. With V trimmed by 1 base and J by 5 bases, 6 bases remained unmatched. Germline loops: CDR1 SGHTA, CDR2 FQGNSA. The CDR3 loop is CASSLGRGDGETQYF. CDR3 coding DNA: TGTGCCAGCAGCTTAGGGCGGGGGGATGGCGAGACCCAGTACTTC.

The rearrangement joins TRBV19 to TRBJ1-6; a possible D gene is TRBD1 (5 bases). Trimming stripped 3 bases from V and 9 bases from J, with 18 bases between. The germline V gene has CDR1 LNHDA and CDR2 SQIVND (reference sequence). This CDR3 is 16 amino acids long. The DNA of the CDR3 is TGTGCCAGTAGTATCATCCCCAGGACAATTCGTTCACCCCTCCACTTT. This translates into CASSIIPRTIRSPLHF.

The chain uses TRBV5-6 and TRBJ1-1, with D possibly matching TRBD1 (6 bases). From germline, CDR1 is SGHDT and CDR2 YYEEEE. CDR3 size: 14 residues. Trimming left V 5 bases short and J 1 base short, with 12 bases between. For the CDR3, the DNA is TGTGCCAGCAGTAAACGACAGGCGAACACTGAAGCTTTCTTT. Its translation: CASSKRQANTEAFF.

The chain combines TRBV5-4 with TRBJ2-1, with D uncertain. Trimming removed 4 bases from V and 3 bases from J, with 5 bases in between. CDR1 and CDR2 from the germline V gene are SGHNT and YYREEE (reference sequence). The CDR3 spans 12 residues. CDR3 amino acids: CASSLYYNEQFF. CDR3 sequence (DNA): TGTGCCAGCAGCCTATACTACAATGAGCAGTTCTTC.

A few counts support this clone. This rearrangement joins TRBV7-2 to TRBJ2-3; 8 bases match TRBD1. Looked up from germline, CDR1 is SGHTA and CDR2 is FQGNSA. Trimming took 4 bases from V and 6 from J; bases not matched to a gene: 9. The CDR3 contains 15 residues. The CDR3 coding sequence is TGTGCCAGCAGCTCGGGACAGGCCTCTTCCGATACGCAGTATTTT. Protein: CASSSGQASSDTQYF.

The genes are TRBV19 and TRBJ2-3; D possibly corresponds to TRBD1 (5 bases). The CDR3 runs to 17 residues. CDR1 is LNHDA, CDR2 SQIVND, per germline (reference sequence). The ends were cut back, 1 base at V and 2 bases at J, with 16 bases in the middle. CDR3 nucleotides: TGTGCCAGTAGTATAGGCCCGCAGGGTTTTCCCACAGATACGCAGTATTTT. It encodes CASSIGPQGFPTDTQYF.

This rearrangement joins TRBV10-3 to TRBJ1-4; 12 bases map to TRBD1. The CDR3 runs to 17 residues. V lost 0 bases, J lost 8 bases, and 7 bases stayed unmatched. The germline CDR1 and CDR2 sequences are ENHRY and SYGVKD. CDR3 amino acids: CAISESAGQGAREKLFF. CDR3 coding DNA: TGTGCCATCAGTGAGTCGGCGGGACAGGGGGCGCGCGAAAAACTGTTTTTT.